The rows below give T cell receptor beta chains drawn from one sample of a study of Ad26.COV2.S vaccination and SARS-CoV-2 variants. Sequenced by immunoSEQ multiplex PCR; TCRdb stores in-frame clones only, minus some. The data show some 190,000 clones, around 85% seen once. Material: peripheral blood, obtained after recovery from COVID-19. These receptors came from a human donor who had recovered from COVID-19. CDR3s include the opening cysteine and the closing phenylalanine or tryptophan. The D gene is left open where the match is weak. Only part of the rows carry a size: once, few, many, or a class if the clone is expanded.

CDR3nt: TGCGCCAGCAAGTGGGGACTAGCGGGAGGGAGAGGGCAAGGGGATGAGCAGTTCTTC; CDR3aa: CASKWGLAGGRGQGDEQFF; d_gene: TRBD2; j_gene: TRBJ2-1; abundance: .; v_gene: TRBV10-2
CDR3nt: TGTGCCAGCAGCTCCCGGGATGCTAATGAAAAACTGTTTTTT; CDR3aa: CASSSRDANEKLFF; d_gene: .; j_gene: TRBJ1-4; abundance: .; v_gene: TRBV3-1/TRBV3-2
CDR3nt: TGTGCCAGCAGCGGGGGTAGGTGGGGACATGACAACGAGCAGTACTTC; CDR3aa: CASSGGRWGHDNEQYF; d_gene: .; j_gene: TRBJ2-7; abundance: .; v_gene: TRBV3-1/TRBV3-2
CDR3nt: TGTGCCAGCAGTTTACGAGTGGGCAGGGGAGGAACCGGGGAGCTGTTTTTT; CDR3aa: CASSLRVGRGGTGELFF; d_gene: .; j_gene: TRBJ2-2; abundance: .; v_gene: TRBV28
CDR3nt: TGTGCCAGCTCACCAAACTGGCTCCAGGCGGGAAACACCATATATTTT; CDR3aa: CASSPNWLQAGNTIYF; d_gene: .; j_gene: TRBJ1-3; abundance: .; v_gene: TRBV18
CDR3nt: TGTGCCAGCAGTCCCAAGACAGTTCAAGAGACCCAGTACTTC; CDR3aa: CASSPKTVQETQYF; d_gene: .; j_gene: TRBJ2-5; abundance: .; v_gene: TRBV28
CDR3nt: TGCGCCAGCAGCTTGGATAGCGGGGTCGAGCAGTACTTC; CDR3aa: CASSLDSGVEQYF; d_gene: TRBD2; j_gene: TRBJ2-7; abundance: .; v_gene: TRBV5-1
CDR3nt: TGTGCCAGCAGCTTAGGTGTGGTAAGGGACAATGAGCAGTTCTTC; CDR3aa: CASSLGVVRDNEQFF; d_gene: .; j_gene: TRBJ2-1; abundance: .; v_gene: TRBV7-9
CDR3nt: TGCGCCAGCAGCTTCGGCCAGGGTGGGACCCAGTACTTC; CDR3aa: CASSFGQGGTQYF; d_gene: .; j_gene: TRBJ2-5; abundance: .; v_gene: TRBV5-1
CDR3nt: TGTGCCAGCAGTAAGCAAGAGACCCAGTACTTC; CDR3aa: CASSKQETQYF; d_gene: .; j_gene: TRBJ2-5; abundance: .; v_gene: TRBV6-6
CDR3nt: TGTGCCAGCAGCCAAGGAGGACAAGGGGATGAGTACTTC; CDR3aa: CASSQGGQGDEYF; d_gene: .; j_gene: TRBJ2-7; abundance: .; v_gene: TRBV3-1/TRBV3-2
CDR3nt: TGTGCCAGCAGTGAATTAGCACCCGAGGGGACTGAAGCTTTCTTT; CDR3aa: CASSELAPEGTEAFF; d_gene: .; j_gene: TRBJ1-1; abundance: .; v_gene: TRBV2
CDR3nt: TGTGCCATCAGTGAGCCTGGGGACAGGGGGAATGAAAAACTGTTTTTT; CDR3aa: CAISEPGDRGNEKLFF; d_gene: TRBD1; j_gene: TRBJ1-4; abundance: .; v_gene: TRBV10-3
CDR3nt: TGTGCCAGTAGTAATCGACTAGCGGGAGTGTCGGGGGGGGCCAAAAACATTCAGTACTTC; CDR3aa: CASSNRLAGVSGGAKNIQYF; d_gene: TRBD2; j_gene: TRBJ2-4; abundance: once; v_gene: TRBV19
CDR3nt: TGTGCCAGCAGTCCGACGAGATTGGATGGCTACACCTTC; CDR3aa: CASSPTRLDGYTF; d_gene: .; j_gene: TRBJ1-2; abundance: .; v_gene: TRBV27
CDR3nt: TGTGCCAGCAGCCGTGACCTGACGTCCCGTAATGAGCAGTTCTTC; CDR3aa: CASSRDLTSRNEQFF; d_gene: .; j_gene: TRBJ2-1; abundance: .; v_gene: TRBV3-1/TRBV3-2
CDR3nt: TGTGCCAGCAGCTCTGGACAGGGAACCTATGGCTACACCTTC; CDR3aa: CASSSGQGTYGYTF; d_gene: TRBD1; j_gene: TRBJ1-2; abundance: .; v_gene: TRBV28
CDR3nt: TGTGCCAGCAGTCCCAGGGTTCGGGGTGGGGATGAAAAACTGTTTTTT; CDR3aa: CASSPRVRGGDEKLFF; d_gene: .; j_gene: TRBJ1-4; abundance: .; v_gene: TRBV28
CDR3nt: TGCGCCAGCAGTGAGCCACTCGGACTAGCGGCTCAAGAGACCCAGTACTTC; CDR3aa: CASSEPLGLAAQETQYF; d_gene: TRBD2; j_gene: TRBJ2-5; abundance: .; v_gene: TRBV10-1
CDR3nt: TGTGCCAGCAGCTTGGCCAGCGGGGGGGACACAGATACGCAGTATTTT; CDR3aa: CASSLASGGDTDTQYF; d_gene: TRBD2; j_gene: TRBJ2-3; abundance: .; v_gene: TRBV5-4
CDR3nt: TGCGCCAGCAGCCCGCCGGGGGGCGGAGAGACCCAGTACTTC; CDR3aa: CASSPPGGGETQYF; d_gene: .; j_gene: TRBJ2-5; abundance: .; v_gene: TRBV5-1
CDR3nt: TGTGCCAGCAGATTAACTAGCGGGGGTTACACCGGGGAGCTGTTTTTT; CDR3aa: CASRLTSGGYTGELFF; d_gene: TRBD2; j_gene: TRBJ2-2; abundance: .; v_gene: TRBV28
CDR3nt: TGTGCCAGCAGGGGACAGGGCACCGGGGAGCTGTTTTTT; CDR3aa: CASRGQGTGELFF; d_gene: TRBD1; j_gene: TRBJ2-2; abundance: .; v_gene: TRBV25-1
CDR3nt: TGTGCCAGCAACCAGCGTTCCTACGAGCAGTACTTC; CDR3aa: CASNQRSYEQYF; d_gene: .; j_gene: TRBJ2-7; abundance: .; v_gene: TRBV28
CDR3nt: TGCGCCAGCAGCTTTGGCCCGGGTGGCGAGACCCAGTACTTC; CDR3aa: CASSFGPGGETQYF; d_gene: .; j_gene: TRBJ2-5; abundance: .; v_gene: TRBV5-1
CDR3nt: TGTGCCAGCAGCCCCTTCGGACAGGGAAGCAATCAGCCCCAGCATTTT; CDR3aa: CASSPFGQGSNQPQHF; d_gene: TRBD1; j_gene: TRBJ1-5; abundance: .; v_gene: TRBV7-2
CDR3nt: TGTGCCAGCAGCCAAGATCCCGGGGCGAACACTGAAGCTTTCTTT; CDR3aa: CASSQDPGANTEAFF; d_gene: .; j_gene: TRBJ1-1; abundance: .; v_gene: TRBV3-1/TRBV3-2
CDR3nt: TGTGCCAGTAGTATGAGCGGGGGGTCCTACAATGAGCAGTTCTTC; CDR3aa: CASSMSGGSYNEQFF; d_gene: TRBD2; j_gene: TRBJ2-1; abundance: .; v_gene: TRBV19
CDR3nt: TGTGCCAGCAGCCAAGAAGGGGCTAGGGGAACCGGGGAGCTGTTTTTT; CDR3aa: CASSQEGARGTGELFF; d_gene: .; j_gene: TRBJ2-2; abundance: .; v_gene: TRBV3-1/TRBV3-2
CDR3nt: TGTGCCAGCAGTATCGAGATGGGGTACGAGCAGTACTTC; CDR3aa: CASSIEMGYEQYF; d_gene: .; j_gene: TRBJ2-7; abundance: once; v_gene: TRBV6-5
CDR3nt: TGCAGTGCTAGTAAGCGGGGCACCACAGATACGCAGTATTTT; CDR3aa: CSASKRGTTDTQYF; d_gene: TRBD2; j_gene: TRBJ2-3; abundance: .; v_gene: TRBV20-1
CDR3nt: TGCGCCAGCAACGACCCGGGACTATCCTCCTACGAGCAGTACTTC; CDR3aa: CASNDPGLSSYEQYF; d_gene: TRBD2; j_gene: TRBJ2-7; abundance: once; v_gene: TRBV10-2
CDR3nt: TGTGTTAGTCTTAAGGGAAACACCATATATTTT; CDR3aa: CVSLKGNTIYF; d_gene: .; j_gene: TRBJ1-3; abundance: .; v_gene: TRBV24-1
CDR3nt: TGTGCCAGCAGCTTAGCGAGGGACAGGGGGCTAGTTAACTATGGCTACACCTTC; CDR3aa: CASSLARDRGLVNYGYTF; d_gene: TRBD1; j_gene: TRBJ1-2; abundance: .; v_gene: TRBV7-9
CDR3nt: TGTGCCTTCGACGGAGGTTACGCCTATAATTCACCCCTCCACTTT; CDR3aa: CAFDGGYAYNSPLHF; d_gene: .; j_gene: TRBJ1-6; abundance: .; v_gene: TRBV5-7
CDR3nt: TGTGCCAGCAGCTTGAAGGAGACTCGCTGGGGGGATGAGCAGTTCTTC; CDR3aa: CASSLKETRWGDEQFF; d_gene: .; j_gene: TRBJ2-1; abundance: .; v_gene: TRBV11-3
CDR3nt: TGTGCCAGCAGACGGACAGGGGGCGCAGATACGCAGTATTTT; CDR3aa: CASRRTGGADTQYF; d_gene: TRBD1; j_gene: TRBJ2-3; abundance: .; v_gene: TRBV6-5